These 4 T cell receptor beta chains originate from one sample sequenced in a study of identical twins. Via MiXCR, TCRdb re-called the 5' RACE reads, giving one row per CDR3 protein. This sample yields some 600,000 distinct CDR3 sequences, of which about 7% are seen a single time; around 1.6% belongs to the top ten. The same sample was also used in a study of yellow fever vaccine responses in identical twins.

Material: PBMCs. The receptors originated from a woman between 18 and 30 years old in good health.

The rearrangement links TRBV10-3 to TRBJ2-1; 9 bases align to TRBD1. The CDR3 totals 16 residues. V gave up 5 bases and J gave up 6 bases; unmatched junction bases: 11. Germline V CDR1 and CDR2: ENHRY, SYGVKD. The CDR3 DNA sequence: TGTGCCATCAGTCATCCGTCGGACAGGGGCTTCAATGAGCAGTTCTTC. Protein sequence: CAISHPSDRGFNEQFF.

This clonotype was detected ten times or more. This chain joins TRBV6-6 and TRBJ2-2; no reliable D call. The germline gives CDR1 MNHNY, CDR2 SVGAGI (reference sequence). This CDR3 is 12 amino acids long. The V gene lost 3 bases and the J gene lost 6 bases, with 5 bases spanning the gap. CDR3 DNA sequence: TGTGCCAGCAGTTATCGTCCCGGGGAGCTGTTTTTT. This translates into CASSYRPGELFF.

This clonotype occurred many times. The chain has TRBV7-2 and TRBJ2-6; perhaps TRBD1 as D (5 bases). The CDR3 is made up of 13 amino acids. V was trimmed by 10 bases and J by 2 bases, leaving 9 bases between them. Germline CDR1 reads SGHTA; CDR2 reads FQGNSA. In DNA form, the CDR3 reads TGTGCCATTCAGGGTGCTGGGGCCAACGTCCTGACTTTC. Translation: CAIQGAGANVLTF.

The CDR3 nucleotides read TGTGCCAGCAGCCAAAACCCCACCGGACAGGGGGCGTCCGCTTTCTTT. As protein: CASSQNPTGQGASAFF. The gene calls are TRBV3-1 and TRBJ1-1, with 11 positions matching TRBD1. This CDR3 region has 16 residues. CDR1 LGHDT and CDR2 YNNKEL come from the germline V gene (reference sequence). The V segment lost 2 bases and the J segment 11 bases; nucleotides outside the gene matches: 13.